The clone carrying this TCR beta chain was seen a few times. Its target is unknown. The data stem from a study of T cells in Graves' hyperthyroidism and ophthalmopathy. Study-wide results and caveats: Most clonotypes expanded in thyroid above 0.001 were likewise present in blood.

It was RNA transcripts that yielded the amplified TCR beta CDR3 regions. An initial round of RT-PCR targeting the TCR CDR3 relied on the HTBI primer set. TCRdb re-called the multiplex PCR reads through MiXCR, storing one row per CDR3 protein. This table has approximately 400,000 distinct CDR3 sequences, around a sixth appearing once. The origin of this receptor is a woman between 18 and 29 years old with Graves' hyperthyroidism. Sequencing was performed on blood.

The CDR3 coding sequence is TGTGCCAGCAGCTCCCTGGACTCTCCGGGCCCCTACGAGCAGTACTTC. Translated, it gives CASSSLDSPGPYEQYF. J is TRBJ2-7 and V is TRBV11-2; a possible D gene is TRBD2 (5 bases). Deletions cut 4 bases from V and 2 bases from J, with 18 bases between. Germline values: CDR1 SGHAT, CDR2 FQNNGV. CDR3 length: 16 residues.